The 20 T cell receptor beta chains below all came from one sample that was sequenced in a study of cytomegalovirus exposure and HLA in healthy donors. This PCR relied on a set of 60 Vbeta primers and 13 Jbeta primers. TCRdb's table, derived via immunoSEQ multiplex PCR, lists solely in-frame clones and lacks some. The data contain 150,000 or so clones, roughly 80% of them singletons. Sequenced sample: PBMCs. Every receptor here comes from a man between 45 and 60 years old in good health and CMV-seropositive.

V and J are TRBV18 and TRBJ1-1; 8 bases match TRBD1. This CDR3 contains 15 residues. V was pared by 5 bases and J by 2 bases, with 7 bases of the junction left unmatched. Germline V gene data show CDR1 as KGHSH and CDR2 as LQKENI. In DNA, the CDR3 is TGTGCCAGCTCAGGTAGGACAGGGTCTAACACTGAAGCTTTCTTT. Translated: CASSGRTGSNTEAFF. The full variable domain, rest sourced from reference TRBV18 and TRBJ1-1, is NAGVMQNPRHLVRRRGQEARLRCSPMKGHSHVYWYRQLPEEGLKFMVYLQKENIIDESGMPKERFSAEFPKEGPSILRIQQVVRGDSAAYFCASSGRTGSNTEAFFGQGTRLTVV.

The chain has TRBV12-2 and TRBJ1-5; TRBD1 is the table's D call and was not checked against the DNA. TRBV12-2 is reported as a pseudogene. The CDR3 totals 16 residues. The CDR3 spells CASRLASGRVVGPQHF. The CDR3 DNA is TGTGCAAGTCGCTTAGCTTCTGGCAGGGTGGTTGGACCCCAGCATTTT.

The gene calls are TRBV19 and TRBJ2-1; 7 nucleotides align to TRBD2. The CDR3 is 16 amino acids. The V segment lost 0 bases and the J segment 4 bases; nucleotides outside the gene matches: 6. The germline V gene encodes CDR1 LNHDA and CDR2 SQIVND (reference sequence). The DNA of the CDR3 is TGTGCCAGTAGTATAGAGGCTAGCGGATCGTACAATGAGCAGTTCTTC. This sequence encodes CASSIEASGSYNEQFF.

The chain links TRBV30 to TRBJ2-2; weak D call: TRBD2 (5 bases). The CDR3 has 13 amino acids. The V gene lost 3 bases and the J gene lost 7 bases, with 12 bases spanning the gap. Germline V gene sequence: CDR1 GTSNPN, CDR2 SVGIG (reference sequence). The CDR3 sequence is CAWRLGGSGELFF. In DNA form, the CDR3 reads TGTGCCTGGAGACTAGGAGGAAGCGGGGAGCTGTTTTTT.

The rearrangement links TRBV10-3 to TRBJ2-7; D remains ambiguous. This CDR3 is built from 13 residues. The germline V gene encodes CDR1 ENHRY and CDR2 SYGVKD. Trimming took off 2 bases at V and 4 bases at J, with 9 bases between the two ends. CDR3 residues: CAISETLIYEQYF. CDR3 coding DNA: TGTGCCATCAGTGAGACCCTAATATACGAGCAGTACTTC.

This chain connects TRBV6-1 to TRBJ1-1, with TRBD1 matching 7 bases. Germline assignment: CDR1 MNHNS and CDR2 SASEGT. The CDR3 length is 15 residues. Trimming took 6 bases from V and 0 from J; bases not matched to a gene: 7. The CDR3 region has the DNA TGTGCCAGCAGAGCCATACAGGGGATGAACACTGAAGCTTTCTTT. It encodes CASRAIQGMNTEAFF.

The chain is built from TRBV28 and TRBJ1-5; D not certain. Germline V gives CDR1 MDHEN, CDR2 SYDVKM. Trimming took off 3 bases at V and 7 bases at J, with 7 bases between the two ends. The CDR3 spans 12 residues. The CDR3 region has the DNA TGTGCCAGCAGTTTCTTACAACAGCCCCAGCATTTT. Translated, it gives CASSFLQQPQHF.

The V and J genes are TRBV9 and TRBJ2-2; D not resolved. CDR1 is SGDLS and CDR2 is YYNGEE in the germline V gene. The CDR3 is 14 residues long. The V and J ends lost 6 bases and 0 bases respectively, with 9 bases between them. This chain's CDR3 is CASTRDSNTGELFF. DNA of the CDR3: TGTGCCAGCACCCGCGACTCGAACACCGGGGAGCTGTTTTTT.

The gene calls are TRBV9 and TRBJ2-2; tentatively, D is TRBD1 (5 bases). CDR1 and CDR2 from the germline V gene are SGDLS and YYNGEE. Trimming pared 5 bases from V and 6 bases from J, leaving 5 bases between. The CDR3 is made up of 11 amino acids. The CDR3 nucleotides read TGTGCCAGCAGAGGGGCCGGGGAGCTGTTTTTT. Translated: CASRGAGELFF.

The CDR3, as DNA: TGTGCCAGCACCGAGGGAGGGTCCACTTCCAGTGCCGAGCAGTACTTC. Its translation is CASTEGGSTSSAEQYF. The rearrangement joins TRBV28 to TRBJ2-7; 7 bases align to TRBD2. V lost 7 bases to trimming and J lost 6 bases; unmatched junction nucleotides: 18. The germline V gene encodes CDR1 MDHEN and CDR2 SYDVKM. The CDR3 runs 16 residues.

V gene TRBV29-1 combines with J gene TRBJ2-1; TRBD2 agrees at 8 bases. V gave up 7 bases and J gave up 9 bases; unmatched junction bases: 14. Germline-derived CDR1 and CDR2 are SQVTM and ANQGSEA. This CDR3 spans 14 amino acids. The CDR3 DNA is TGCAGCGCCGTTCGAGGGACTAGTATGGCTGAGCAGTTCTTC. This encodes CSAVRGTSMAEQFF.

The chain links TRBV6-5 to TRBJ2-1, with a tentative D call TRBD2 (6 bases). CDR3 size: 16 residues. V lost 2 bases, J lost 0 bases, and 11 bases lay in between. CDR1 MNHEY and CDR2 SVGAGI come from the germline V gene. DNA of the CDR3: TGTGCCAGCAGTTACGGGACTTACTACTCCTACAATGAGCAGTTCTTC. Protein product: CASSYGTYYSYNEQFF.

This clone was observed once. The V gene is TRBV28, the J gene TRBJ2-7, with TRBD2 matching over 8 bases. Germline CDR1 MDHEN, CDR2 SYDVKM. V trimming: 9 bases; J trimming: 4 bases; junction bases outside the gene matches: 17. The CDR3 consists of 16 residues. The CDR3 nucleotides are TGTGCCAGTAGTCTTGTGCCAGCGGGAGTATTTTACGAGCAGTACTTC. Encoded protein: CASSLVPAGVFYEQYF.

This clone was found once. The V call is TRBV5-1, the J call TRBJ1-1, with no clear D. The V end was cut by 1 base, the J end by 0 bases, with 4 bases between. The CDR3 loop spans 13 amino acids. Per the germline V gene, CDR1 is SGHRS and CDR2 is YFSETQ. CDR3 amino acids: CASSLSMNTEAFF. Written as DNA, the CDR3 is TGCGCCAGCAGCTTGTCAATGAACACTGAAGCTTTCTTT. The variable domain in full, completed from reference TRBV5-1 and TRBJ1-1, reads KAGVTQTPRYLIKTRGQQVTLSCSPISGHRSVSWYQQTPGQGLQFLFEYFSETQRNKGNFPGRFSGRQFSNSRSEMNVSTLELGDSALYLCASSLSMNTEAFFGQGTRLTVV.

The V call is TRBV5-1, the J call TRBJ1-4, with a weak D call TRBD1 (5 bases). V was shortened by 0 bases and J by 8 bases, with 17 bases between the two germline ends. This CDR3 spans 16 amino acids. In germline, CDR1 is SGHRS, CDR2 YFSETQ. The DNA of the CDR3 is TGCGCCAGCAGCTTGGATGGGTCCCCACCAGGGGAAAAACTGTTTTTT. Amino acid sequence: CASSLDGSPPGEKLFF.

The chain links TRBV7-2 to TRBJ2-1, with 8 bases lining up with TRBD2. There are 15 residues in the CDR3. With V trimmed by 5 bases and J by 5 bases, 8 bases remained unmatched. The germline CDR1 and CDR2 sequences are SGHTA and FQGNSA. CDR3 amino acids: CASSRTGGPHNEQFF. Written as DNA, the CDR3 is TGTGCCAGCAGCCGTACGGGGGGGCCCCACAATGAGCAGTTCTTC. Combining the CDR3 with reference TRBV7-2 and TRBJ2-1 gives the whole variable domain GAGVSQSPSNKVTEKGKDVELRCDPISGHTALYWYRQSLGQGLEFLIYFQGNSAPDKSGLPSDRFSAERTGGSVSTLTIQRTQQEDSAVYLCASSRTGGPHNEQFFGPGTRLTVL.

Note on this clone: In the same sample, other DNA sequences code for this CDR3. V and J are TRBV27 and TRBJ2-7; D may be TRBD2 (6 bases). V lost 8 bases to trimming and J lost 4 bases, with 9 bases between them. This CDR3 has 11 residues. From germline, CDR1 is MNHEY and CDR2 SMNVEV (reference sequence). The CDR3 nucleotides are TGTGCCAGCGGAGGGACGTACGAGCAGTACTTC. This translates into CASGGTYEQYF.

About this clone: A read error may account for a junction end that differs from germline. The V and J genes are TRBV7-8 and TRBJ2-1; 9 bases agree with TRBD2. Germline CDR1 and CDR2: SGHVS and FQNEAQ. CDR3 size: 16 residues. Written as DNA, the CDR3 is TGTGCCAGCAGCCCCCTCTTGCGGGAGGGGGAGGATGAGCAGATCTTC. It translates to CASSPLLREGEDEQIF.

This clone showed up just a few times. The chain combines TRBV21-1 with TRBJ2-7; TRBD1 is the table's D call and was not checked against the DNA. TRBV21-1 is termed a pseudogene. The length of the CDR3 is 15 residues. In DNA form, the CDR3 reads TGTGCCAGCAGCAAAACCTCAGACAGGGACTACGAGCAGTACTTC. Translation: CASSKTSDRDYEQYF.

Details on this clone: The identical CDR3 is also encoded by other nucleotide sequences in the sample. This chain uses TRBV7-9 with TRBJ1-5; D is ambiguous. This CDR3 region has 14 residues. Trimming shortened V by 1 base and J by 1 base, and 5 bases separated the two germline ends. The germline gives CDR1 SEHNR, CDR2 FQNEAQ (reference sequence). The CDR3 DNA reads TGTGCCAGCAGCTTAGACAAGAGCAATCAGCCCCAGCATTTT. It yields the protein CASSLDKSNQPQHF. The variable domain in full, with the rest retrieved from reference TRBV7-9 and TRBJ1-5, is DTGVSQNPRHKITKRGQNVTFRCDPISEHNRLYWYRQTLGQGPEFLTYFQNEAQLEKSRLLSDRFSAERPKGSFSTLEIQRTEQGDSAMYLCASSLDKSNQPQHFGDGTRLSIL.